This TCR beta chain was sequenced during a study of cytomegalovirus exposure and HLA in healthy donors (TCRdb year 2017). For the study in its entirety: According to an earlier analysis of 550 to 700 of the donors, about 179 million T cells yielded 95 million to 140 million unique TCR beta sequences and more than 250 Gb of sequence data. The later analysis used no new phenotypic data to find candidate immune exposures, relying instead on TCR beta sequences and their occurrence across donors. An earlier analysis of approximately 500 of the donors applied high-throughput TCR beta sequencing to assess whether each TCR beta V gene segment acted as functional or pseudogenic. HLA typing covered class I and class II loci at four-digit resolution. Every discovery cohort repertoire had been produced on one sequencing platform. Among the roughly 390 genotyped donors, around 81% belonged to the genetic ancestry cluster associated with self-reported Caucasian donors. The study was designed to test whether signatures of past pathogen exposure could be identified by cataloging public T cell receptors. Among around 400 genotyped donors of the cohort, an average of roughly 230,000 unique TCR beta nucleotide sequences was sequenced per donor, of which 15% to 20% were non-productive. An early release that covered around 590 HLA-typed donors contained approximately 300 gigabases of sequencing data and around 85 million unique TCR sequences. High-throughput TCR immunosequencing, statistical association of individual TCRs with disease status, and machine learning were combined to predict cytomegalovirus infection status. In a later analysis, previously published TCR beta repertoires from about 640 donors were re-analyzed and high-resolution HLA genotyping was added so that TCR occurrence patterns could be studied. Typing coverage varied by locus: roughly 629-640 donors for A, B, C, DRB1 and DQB1; more than 500 for DQA1; more than 600 for DPA1; fewer than 480 for DPB1. A later genetic analysis took genome-wide SNP genotypes for about three fifths of the roughly 670 donors and used that subset as a discovery cohort. Donor age, sex, ethnicity and CMV serostatus were collected together with the repertoire data. Because of strong linkage in the cohort, five DR-DQ haplotypes were treated as single units for association and clustering. Using immunosequencing, the study profiled T cell repertoires from fewer than 850 subjects and related those repertoires to cytomegalovirus serostatus. In addition to the first cohort of 666 subjects, a separate validation cohort of 130 or so different subjects was used.

General conclusions and limits of the study: Compared with the 666-donor mean, donors in an Asian-associated ancestry cluster had fewer N-insertions in productive TCRs, according to a later genetic analysis. In a later analysis, the rate of TCR association differed among HLA loci, with DRB1 alleles having the most associated TCRs and HLA-C alleles having the fewest. Several of the top co-occurrence clusters appeared to be linked to parvovirus B19, influenza, CMV and Epstein-Barr virus, according to a later analysis. A group of highly shared sequence variants was considered likely to be a technical artifact of the sequencing pipeline. Most CMV-associated TCR beta chains appeared to be HLA-restricted in a later analysis, and the HLA associations seemed to be driven largely by CMV exposure. Sequencing depth was assumed to be roughly uniform across donors in the presence/absence analyses, though that assumption may not hold. The classifier was reported to diagnose cytomegalovirus status with high specificity and sensitivity in both the original cohort and the validation cohort. Three of the identified cytomegalovirus-associated TCR beta chains were confirmed in vitro to be specific for cytomegalovirus antigens. Because counts were too low, around 18 rarely observed V segments, including chromosome 9 orphons, were left out of the earlier analysis of some 640 of the donors. The study gave a list of more than 150 TCR beta chains associated with cytomegalovirus. In an earlier analysis of fewer than 700 of the donors, most TCR beta V segments appeared in productive rearrangements about 87% or about 30% of the time, broadly matching IMGT annotations. A further reported finding was that TCR beta sequences accurately predicted the HLA-A and HLA-B alleles for most subjects in the first cohort. Because HLA typing was missing for some donors at each locus, association tests included only the typed subset. The 87-base-pair reads could not distinguish some IMGT-functional V segments, including TRBV6-2 and TRBV6-3, so those segments were excluded. A later analysis associated some 17,000 TCR beta sequences with specific HLA alleles at a false discovery rate of 0.05. Only TCR beta chains were sequenced in this cohort, and the absence of alpha or paired-chain data limited detectable features. Most TCR sequences were seen in very few donors, while some public TCRs were found in many individuals. For the cohort, immune exposure information was limited to CMV serostatus. V-gene and J-gene trimming of TCR beta chains was associated with a missense DCLRE1C variant in a later genetic analysis, and the association was replicated in an independent cohort. The authors suggested that the approach could potentially be extended to other disease states and immunological phenotypes. A later analysis found that HLA-associated TCR beta chains were more clonally expanded and had lower generation probabilities than equally common non-associated chains. When HLA alleles, especially DR and DQ, strongly co-occurred, TCR associations were difficult to assign to individual alleles. Linkage disequilibrium might explain the correlated functional status among segregating V segments, but an unknown experimental factor could not be excluded.

V and J lose 3 bases and 2 bases, and a span of 17 bases separates them. As encoded in the germline V gene, CDR1 is SGHVS while CDR2 is FQNEAQ. CDR3 length: 16 amino acids, cysteine to phenylalanine. Here the CDR3 DNA is all that survives: 48 bases in frame from base 1. The library was made by the immunoSEQ multiplex PCR assay. For the multiplex PCR, a mixture combining 60 forward primers for TCR Vbeta segments and 13 reverse primers for TCR Jbeta segments was used. Amplification of the CDR3 region of rearranged TCR beta genes was performed with a multiplex PCR assay on genomic DNA. The Illumina HiSeq System was used to sequence the amplified TCR beta libraries as 87-base-pair reads. Processing in the source paper ran as follows. A later analysis tallied around 80 million unique TCR beta chains across the 666 repertoires, and around 12 million of those chains were shared by two or more donors. Raw reads were error-corrected and collapsed into unique sequences with a nearest-neighbor algorithm that merged closely related sequences to remove PCR and sequencing errors. CDR3 sequences were aligned to IMGT reference sequences to assign V, D and J gene segments. Each retained sequence needed at least a six-nucleotide match to both a V gene segment and a J gene segment. A rearrangement counted as productive if the CDR3 had no stop codons and remained in frame with V and J, and every other rearrangement counted as non-productive. Following IMGT convention, CDR3 was defined as the stretch from the second conserved V-encoded cysteine to the conserved J-encoded phenylalanine. The earlier analysis of fewer than 750 of the donors excluded sequences that lacked an unambiguous match to a single V gene segment. In an earlier analysis of approximately 590 of the donors, a V segment was called functional when productive rearrangements were above 56.7%, and segregating when the standard deviation between donors exceeded 5%. A statistical classification framework was built to diagnose cytomegalovirus status from the catalog of TCR beta chain sequences. In a later analysis, TCR nucleotide sequences were compared against IMGT/GENE-DB human TR gene sequences so that V and J genes could be assigned. In a later analysis, CDR3 sequences and most-parsimonious VDJ recombination scenarios were assigned using the TCRdist pipeline. In a later analysis, each TCR beta chain was defined by its CDR3 amino acid sequence together with its V-gene family, and reads lacking a unique V-gene family were excluded. As a way to deal with suspected cross-contamination and a sequencing artifact, a later analysis dropped 450 to 700 nucleotide sequences that were highly shared and had low generation probability. A later analysis calculated a clonal expansion index for each public chain from normalized within-repertoire ranks of inferred template counts. Generation probabilities in a later analysis came from a VDJ recombination model fitted to out-of-frame rearrangements, and those results were checked against IGoR. In a later analysis, hypergeometric tests were used to score TCR-TCR, TCR-HLA and TCR-CMV co-occurrence, with a repertoire-size bias correction applied to TCR pairs. In a later analysis, false discovery rates were estimated by permuting HLA or CMV assignments 20 times. In a later analysis, co-occurring TCRs were grouped using DBSCAN, and TCRdist sequence similarity was added for clustering within HLA-allele-positive subsets. Repertoires with fewer than 30,000 or more than 120,000 public chains were left out of co-occurrence clustering, as were about five repertoires with anomalous nucleotide sharing. Not all clones reach the TCRdb copy of this immuneACCESS table, which keeps in-frame sequences only. Checked studies attribute under half of the gap to unresolved V genes and leave the rest unexplained. Clone size and the V and J calls come from that table; the DNA yielded D and trimming. For this sample there are roughly 200,000 clones; 77% appear just once. Together, the top ten hold roughly 2.6% of the sample.

On this clone: What this receptor recognizes is not known. Base qualities were left out, and no much larger clone turns up one base away.

In total, 600 or so healthy bone marrow donors made up the cohort. All cohort members were sampled while nominally healthy, although unrecorded immune exposures were likely present. The donor tested CMV seropositive, placing the donor among the roughly 300 seropositive members of the cohort. A peripheral blood sample was provided by each donor, and peripheral blood mononuclear cells were used for TCR beta sequencing. Genomic DNA was extracted from the blood cell samples with the Qiagen DNeasy Blood Extraction Kit. Sequencing was performed on PBMCs. This clonotype was obtained from a woman aged 55 to 70 in good health and CMV-seropositive. The chain joins TRBV7-8 to TRBJ2-7; the best D guess is TRBD1, with 6 bases matching. In nucleotide form, the sequence is TGTGCCAGCAGCTTGAACGTTGGACAGCTGCCCTACGAGCAGTACTTC. Translation gives CASSLNVGQLPYEQYF. With the rest looked up from the reference TRBV7-8 and TRBJ2-7 genes rather than sequenced, the full variable domain is GAGVSQSPRYKVAKRGQDVALRCDPISGHVSLFWYQQALGQGPEFLTYFQNEAQLDKSGLPSDRFFAERPEGSVSTLKIQRTQQEDSAVYLCASSLNVGQLPYEQYFGPGTRLTVT.